The 5 T cell receptor beta chains given below trace back to one sample, sequenced in a study of shared clonotypes between healthy human individuals. Produced via immunoSEQ multiplex PCR; TCRdb's table is partial and in-frame only. The sample gives about 2.4 million clones, more than 90% of which show up once; more than 0.12% is in the top ten. The sample was naive CD4+ T cells sorted from blood. Subset in this sample: CD45RA+ positively selected. Receptors were obtained from a young man in good health.

The chain combines TRBV4-3 with TRBJ2-1; 7 nucleotides align to TRBD2. V was pared by 0 bases and J by 1 base, with 9 bases of the junction left unmatched. The CDR3 length is 18 residues. Germline lookup yields CDR1 LGHNA and CDR2 YSLEER. The CDR3 DNA reads TGCGCCAGCAGCCAAGACGATGGAGCGGGATGGTCCTACAATGAGCAGTTCTTC. Translation: CASSQDDGAGWSYNEQFF.

The rearrangement links TRBV27 to TRBJ2-6, with D unresolved. Trimming took off 3 bases at V and 4 bases at J, with 7 bases between the two ends. Germline CDR1 reads MNHEY; CDR2 reads SMNVEV (reference sequence). The CDR3 consists of 14 residues. The CDR3 here is CASSFSVGANVLTF. The CDR3 region has the DNA TGTGCCAGCAGTTTTTCGGTAGGGGCCAACGTCCTGACTTTC.

CDR3: CAWTVLAGGWGADTQYF. As DNA, the CDR3 is TGTGCCTGGACGGTACTAGCGGGAGGGTGGGGCGCGGATACGCAGTATTTT. This chain links TRBV30 with TRBJ2-3; 13 bases are a match to TRBD2. CDR3 length: 17 amino acids. Germline-derived CDR1 and CDR2 are GTSNPN and SVGIG (reference sequence). V shed 4 bases, J shed 6 bases, and the junction held 13 bases outside the gene matches.

The chain couples TRBV5-1 to TRBJ2-5; 13 bases line up with TRBD2. The DNA end favors TRBJ2-7, so the J call may be wrong. CDR3 size: 16 residues. Germline V gives CDR1 SGHRS, CDR2 YFSETQ. The CDR3 region is CASSLGLAGGMSEQYF. In DNA form, the CDR3 reads TGCGCCAGCAGCTTGGGACTAGCGGGAGGAATGTCCGAGCAGTACTTC.

Here the CDR3 reads CASSLFPGAAETQYF. The CDR3 DNA follows: TGTGCCAGCAGCTTATTTCCGGGGGCGGCCGAGACCCAGTACTTC. This chain joins TRBV7-9 and TRBJ2-5; perhaps D is TRBD1 or TRBD2 (6 bases each). Germline V gives CDR1 SEHNR, CDR2 FQNEAQ (reference sequence). The V end was cut by 2 bases, the J end by 5 bases, with 15 bases between. The CDR3 has 15 amino acids.